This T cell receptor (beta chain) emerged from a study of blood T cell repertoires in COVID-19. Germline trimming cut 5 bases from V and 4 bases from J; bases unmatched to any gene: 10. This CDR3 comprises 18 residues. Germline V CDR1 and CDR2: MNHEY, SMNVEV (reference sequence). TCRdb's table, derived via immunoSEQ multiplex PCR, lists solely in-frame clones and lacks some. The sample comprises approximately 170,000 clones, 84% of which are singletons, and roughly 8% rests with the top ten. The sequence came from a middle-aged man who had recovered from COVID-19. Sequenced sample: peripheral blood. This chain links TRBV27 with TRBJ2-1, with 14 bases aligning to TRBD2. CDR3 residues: CASSTGTSGSGNYNEQFF. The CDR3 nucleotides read TGTGCCAGCAGTACCGGGACTAGCGGGAGTGGGAATTACAATGAGCAGTTCTTC.